This TCR beta chain was found in a study of regulatory T cells in long-lasting Graves disease. Through Arm-PCR of CDR3 regions and iRepertoire HTBI primers, TCR beta libraries were built. From the multiplex PCR reads, TCRdb called clonotypes with MiXCR, one entry per CDR3 protein. The repertoire consists of around 330,000 distinct CDR3 sequences, with about 20% occurring once and the leading ten covering about 40%. Time point meaning: newly diagnosed GD, antithyroid drugs for less than 3 months. RNA extracted from PBMCs served as the sequencing template. This clonotype was observed at least ten times. This CDR3 has 12 amino acids. V trimming: 6 bases; J trimming: 7 bases; junction bases outside the gene matches: 2.

The receptor was derived from a female donor with Graves disease. The rearrangement uses TRBV12-3 or TRBV12-4 and TRBJ2-1, with 8 bases identical to TRBD1. Sequenced material: peripheral blood mononuclear cells (PBMCs), taken at new diagnosis, from a patient treated with antithyroid drugs. CDR3 in amino acids: CASSRTGNEQFF. The DNA of the CDR3 is TGTGCCAGCAGCCGGACAGGGAATGAGCAGTTCTTC.